The clone carrying this TCR beta chain was seen just once. The data stem from a study of blood T cell repertoires in COVID-19. Per germline, CDR1 SQVTM and CDR2 ANQGSEA. This CDR3 has 14 residues. The V gene end was trimmed by 7 bases and the J gene end by 0 bases; junction bases not matched to a gene: 4. Data came from immunoSEQ multiplex PCR; TCRdb stores just in-frame clones and leaves some out. The sample shows about 260,000 clones, about 88% of them seen only once. The sample consisted of peripheral blood. This chain uses TRBV29-1 with TRBJ2-2; TRBD1 matches 8 bases. This TCR was sampled from a woman aged 25 to 39 with COVID-19, enrolled during active disease. CDR3 sequence (DNA): TGCAGCGCCGGACAGGGCGCGAACACCGGGGAGCTGTTTTTT. It is translated as CSAGQGANTGELFF.